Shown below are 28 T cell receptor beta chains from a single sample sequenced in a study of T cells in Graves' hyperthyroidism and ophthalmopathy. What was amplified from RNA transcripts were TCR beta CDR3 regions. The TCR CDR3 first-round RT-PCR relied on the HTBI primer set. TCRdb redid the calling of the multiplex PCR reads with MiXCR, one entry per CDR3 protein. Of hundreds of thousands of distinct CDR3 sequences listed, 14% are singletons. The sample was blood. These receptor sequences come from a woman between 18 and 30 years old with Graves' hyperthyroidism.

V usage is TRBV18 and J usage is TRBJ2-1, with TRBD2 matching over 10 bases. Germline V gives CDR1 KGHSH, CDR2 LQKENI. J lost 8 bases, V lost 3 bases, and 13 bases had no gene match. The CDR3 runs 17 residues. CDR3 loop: CASSPASLAGASDEQFF. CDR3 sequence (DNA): TGTGCCAGCTCACCCGCAAGCCTAGCGGGAGCGAGTGATGAGCAGTTCTTC.

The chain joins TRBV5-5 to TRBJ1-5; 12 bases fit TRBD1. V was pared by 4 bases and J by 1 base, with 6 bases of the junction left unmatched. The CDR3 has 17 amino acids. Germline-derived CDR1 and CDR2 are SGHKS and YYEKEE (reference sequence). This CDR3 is CASSGTGGAESNQPQHF. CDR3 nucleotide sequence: TGTGCCAGCAGCGGGACAGGGGGCGCGGAAAGCAATCAGCCCCAGCATTTT.

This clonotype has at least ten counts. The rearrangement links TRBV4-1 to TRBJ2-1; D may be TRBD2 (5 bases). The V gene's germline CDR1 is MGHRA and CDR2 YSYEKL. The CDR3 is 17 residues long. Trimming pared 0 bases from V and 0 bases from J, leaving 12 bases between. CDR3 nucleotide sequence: TGCGCCAGCAGCCAAGATTCTAGCATGGGCTCCTACAATGAGCAGTTCTTC. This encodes CASSQDSSMGSYNEQFF.

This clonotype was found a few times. The CDR3 loop reads CASRGTFTDTQYF. The CDR3 nucleotides read TGTGCCAGCAGAGGGACTTTCACAGATACGCAGTATTTT. This rearrangement joins TRBV2 to TRBJ2-3, with D possibly being TRBD2 (6 bases). The V and J ends lost 6 bases and 2 bases respectively, with 9 bases between them. The CDR3 has 13 residues. Germline V gives CDR1 SNHLY, CDR2 FYNNEI. The variable domain in full, with the rest retrieved from reference TRBV2 and TRBJ2-3, is EPEVTQTPSHQVTQMGQEVILRCVPISNHLYFYWYRQILGQKVEFLVSFYNNEISEKSEIFDDQFSVERPDGSNFTLKIRSTKLEDSAMYFCASRGTFTDTQYFGPGTRLTVL.

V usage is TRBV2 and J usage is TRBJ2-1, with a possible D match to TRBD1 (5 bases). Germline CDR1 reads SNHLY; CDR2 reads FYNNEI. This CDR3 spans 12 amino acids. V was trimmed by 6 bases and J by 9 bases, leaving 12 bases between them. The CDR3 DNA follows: TGTGCCAGCAGCCGCAGGGATCCTGAGCAGTTCTTC. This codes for CASSRRDPEQFF. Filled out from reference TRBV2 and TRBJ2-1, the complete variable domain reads EPEVTQTPSHQVTQMGQEVILRCVPISNHLYFYWYRQILGQKVEFLVSFYNNEISEKSEIFDDQFSVERPDGSNFTLKIRSTKLEDSAMYFCASSRRDPEQFFGPGTRLTVL.

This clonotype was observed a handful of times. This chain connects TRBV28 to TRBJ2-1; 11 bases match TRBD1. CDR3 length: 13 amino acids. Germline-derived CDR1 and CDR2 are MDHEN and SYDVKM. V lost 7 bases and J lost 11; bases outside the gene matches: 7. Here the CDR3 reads CASISRTGGQQFF. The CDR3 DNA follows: TGTGCCAGCATTTCCCGGACAGGGGGCCAGCAGTTCTTC.

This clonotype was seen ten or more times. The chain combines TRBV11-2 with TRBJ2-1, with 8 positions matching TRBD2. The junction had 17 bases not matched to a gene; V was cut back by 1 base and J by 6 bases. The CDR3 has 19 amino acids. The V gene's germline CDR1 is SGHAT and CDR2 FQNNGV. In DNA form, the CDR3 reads TGTGCCAGCAGCTTAGGTTCTTTTAGGCTCGCGGGAGGAGGCAATGAGCAGTTCTTC. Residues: CASSLGSFRLAGGGNEQFF. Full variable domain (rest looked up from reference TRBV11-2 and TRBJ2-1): EAGVAQSPRYKIIEKRQSVAFWCNPISGHATLYWYQQILGQGPKLLIQFQNNGVVDDSQLPKDRFSAERLKGVDSTLKIQPAKLEDSAVYLCASSLGSFRLAGGGNEQFFGPGTRLTVL.

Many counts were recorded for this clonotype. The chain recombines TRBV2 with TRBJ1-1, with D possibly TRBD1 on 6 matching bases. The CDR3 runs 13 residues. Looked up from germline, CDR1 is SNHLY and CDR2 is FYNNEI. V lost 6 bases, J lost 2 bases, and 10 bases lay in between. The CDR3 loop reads CASREDSNTEAFF. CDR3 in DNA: TGTGCCAGCAGGGAGGACAGTAACACTGAAGCTTTCTTT.

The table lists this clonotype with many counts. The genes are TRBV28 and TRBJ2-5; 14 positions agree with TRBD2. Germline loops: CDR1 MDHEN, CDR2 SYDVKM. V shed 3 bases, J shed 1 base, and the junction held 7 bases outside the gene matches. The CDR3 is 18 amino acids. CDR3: CASSFNGLAGGVQETQYF. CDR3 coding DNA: TGTGCCAGCAGTTTTAATGGACTAGCGGGAGGCGTCCAAGAGACCCAGTACTTC.

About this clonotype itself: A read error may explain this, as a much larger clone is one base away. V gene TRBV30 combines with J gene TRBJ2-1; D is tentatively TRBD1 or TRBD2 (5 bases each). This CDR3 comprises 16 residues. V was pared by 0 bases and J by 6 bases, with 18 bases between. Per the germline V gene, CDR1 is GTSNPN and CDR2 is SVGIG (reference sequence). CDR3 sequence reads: CAWSVLGGSRCNEQFF. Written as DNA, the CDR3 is TGTGCCTGGAGTGTACTTGGGGGATCACGGTGCAATGAGCAGTTCTTC.

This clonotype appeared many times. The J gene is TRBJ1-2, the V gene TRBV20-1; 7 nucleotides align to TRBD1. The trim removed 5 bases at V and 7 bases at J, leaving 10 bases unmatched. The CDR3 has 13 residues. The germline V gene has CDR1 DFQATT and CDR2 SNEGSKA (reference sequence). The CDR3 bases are TGCAGTGCTCCTCCGGGACAGATGACTGGCTACACCTTC. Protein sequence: CSAPPGQMTGYTF.

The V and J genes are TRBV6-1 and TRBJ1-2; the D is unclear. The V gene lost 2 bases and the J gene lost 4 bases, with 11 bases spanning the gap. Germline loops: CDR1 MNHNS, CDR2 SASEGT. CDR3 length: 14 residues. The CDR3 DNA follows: TGTGCCAGCAGTGAATGGGAGGGAACCTATGGCTACACCTTC. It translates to CASSEWEGTYGYTF.

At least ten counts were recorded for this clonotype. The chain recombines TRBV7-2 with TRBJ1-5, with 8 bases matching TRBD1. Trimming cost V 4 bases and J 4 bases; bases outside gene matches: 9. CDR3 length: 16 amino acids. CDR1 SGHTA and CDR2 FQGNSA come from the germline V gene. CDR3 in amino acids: CASSSGQGLSNQPQHF. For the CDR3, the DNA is TGTGCCAGCAGCTCTGGACAGGGCCTTTCAAATCAGCCCCAGCATTTT.

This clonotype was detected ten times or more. CDR3 region: CASSLPGAKQNTEAFF. Here the CDR3 DNA reads TGTGCCAGCAGTTTACCGGGGGCCAAACAGAACACTGAAGCTTTCTTT. The rearrangement joins TRBV12-3 or TRBV12-4 to TRBJ1-1; TRBD1 might be the D (6 bases). V gave up 2 bases and J gave up 1 base, with 14 bases separating them. The CDR3 runs to 16 residues.

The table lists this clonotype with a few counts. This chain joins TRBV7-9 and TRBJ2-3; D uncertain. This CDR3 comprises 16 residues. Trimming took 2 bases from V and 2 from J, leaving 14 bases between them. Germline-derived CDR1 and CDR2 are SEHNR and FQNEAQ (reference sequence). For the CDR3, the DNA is TGTGCCAGCAGCTTATTCGGTAAAGCTTCCACAGATACGCAGTATTTT. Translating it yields CASSLFGKASTDTQYF.

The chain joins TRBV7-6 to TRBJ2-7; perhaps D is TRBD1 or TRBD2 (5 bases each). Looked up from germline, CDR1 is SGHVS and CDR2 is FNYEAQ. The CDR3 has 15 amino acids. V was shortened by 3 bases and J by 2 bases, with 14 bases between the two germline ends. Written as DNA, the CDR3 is TGTGCCAGCAGCTTGGGGTGGAGAGGGGCCTACGAGCAGTACTTC. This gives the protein CASSLGWRGAYEQYF.

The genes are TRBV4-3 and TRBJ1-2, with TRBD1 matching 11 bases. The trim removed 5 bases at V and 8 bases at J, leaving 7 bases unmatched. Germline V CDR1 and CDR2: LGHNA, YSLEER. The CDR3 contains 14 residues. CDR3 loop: CASSLRTGGRGYTF. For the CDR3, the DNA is TGCGCCAGCAGCTTAAGGACAGGGGGCCGGGGCTACACCTTC.

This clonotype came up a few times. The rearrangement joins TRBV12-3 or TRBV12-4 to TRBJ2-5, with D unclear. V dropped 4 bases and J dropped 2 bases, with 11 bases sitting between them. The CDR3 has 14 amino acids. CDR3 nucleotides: TGTGCCAGCAGTTCGACTCGTAGGCAAGAGACCCAGTACTTC. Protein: CASSSTRRQETQYF.

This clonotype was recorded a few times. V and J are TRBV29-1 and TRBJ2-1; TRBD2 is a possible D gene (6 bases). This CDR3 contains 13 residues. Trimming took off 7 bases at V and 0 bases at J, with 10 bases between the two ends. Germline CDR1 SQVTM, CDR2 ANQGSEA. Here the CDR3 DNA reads TGCAGCGGTGTCGGGGGCTCCTACAATGAGCAGTTCTTC. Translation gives CSGVGGSYNEQFF.

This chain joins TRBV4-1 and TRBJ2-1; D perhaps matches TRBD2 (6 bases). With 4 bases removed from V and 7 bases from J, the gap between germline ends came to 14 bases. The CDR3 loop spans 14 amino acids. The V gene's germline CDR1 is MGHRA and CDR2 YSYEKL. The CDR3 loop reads CASSPLGSDNEQFF. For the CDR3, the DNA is TGCGCCAGCAGCCCCCTCGGGAGTGATAATGAGCAGTTCTTC.

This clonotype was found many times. CDR3 in amino acids: CASSTAGGNTGELFF. In DNA, the CDR3 is TGTGCCAGCAGTACAGCGGGAGGGAACACCGGGGAGCTGTTTTTT. V is TRBV12-3 or TRBV12-4 and J is TRBJ2-2; TRBD2 aligns across 9 bases. J gave up 1 base and V 5 bases, and 2 bases lay outside the gene matches. The CDR3 contains 15 residues.

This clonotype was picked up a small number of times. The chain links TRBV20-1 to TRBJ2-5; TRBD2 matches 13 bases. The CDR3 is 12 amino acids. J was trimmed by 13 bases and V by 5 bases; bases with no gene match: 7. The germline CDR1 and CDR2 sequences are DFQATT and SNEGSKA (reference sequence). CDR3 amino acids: CSAQGLAGDAYF. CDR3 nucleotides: TGCAGTGCTCAAGGACTAGCGGGAGATGCGTACTTC.

The CDR3 sequence is CASSQEGDSTDTQYF. CDR3 nucleotide sequence: TGTGCCAGCAGCCAAGAAGGGGATTCCACAGATACGCAGTATTTT. The chain recombines TRBV14 with TRBJ2-3; a weak D match, TRBD1 (5 bases). The CDR3 sequence is 15 residues long. Germline V gene sequence: CDR1 SGHDN, CDR2 FVKESK. The V end lost 0 bases, the J end lost 2 bases, and 9 bases lay between the germline ends.

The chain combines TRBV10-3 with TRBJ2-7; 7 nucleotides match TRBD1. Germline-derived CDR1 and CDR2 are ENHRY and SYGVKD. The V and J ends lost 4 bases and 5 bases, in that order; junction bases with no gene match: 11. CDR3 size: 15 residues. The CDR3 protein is CAISGRRGKKDEQYF. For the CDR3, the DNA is TGTGCCATCAGTGGCCGCAGGGGGAAAAAGGACGAGCAGTACTTC.

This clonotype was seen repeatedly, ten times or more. CDR3 in amino acids: CASSERGRGYYNEQFF. CDR3 nucleotide sequence: TGTGCCAGCAGTGAACGGGGCAGGGGGTACTACAATGAGCAGTTCTTC. V and J are TRBV6-1 and TRBJ2-1; 7 nucleotides match TRBD1. Trimming took 2 bases from V and 3 from J; bases not matched to a gene: 7. CDR1 is MNHNS and CDR2 is SASEGT in the germline V gene. The length of the CDR3 is 16 residues.

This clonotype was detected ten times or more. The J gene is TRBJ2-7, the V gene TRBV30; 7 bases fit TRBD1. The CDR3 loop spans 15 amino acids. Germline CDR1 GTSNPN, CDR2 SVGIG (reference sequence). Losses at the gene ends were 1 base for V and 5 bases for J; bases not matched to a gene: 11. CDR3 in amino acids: CAWSAPPRGLNEQYF. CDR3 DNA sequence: TGTGCCTGGAGTGCCCCGCCGAGGGGGCTCAACGAGCAGTACTTC.

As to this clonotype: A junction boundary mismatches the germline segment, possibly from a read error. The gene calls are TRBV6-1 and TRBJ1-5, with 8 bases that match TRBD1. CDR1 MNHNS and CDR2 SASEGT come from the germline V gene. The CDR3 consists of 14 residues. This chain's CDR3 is CASRAQGGKQPQHF. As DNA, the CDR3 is TGTGCCAGCAGAGCACAGGGGGGCAAACAGCCCCAGCATTTT.

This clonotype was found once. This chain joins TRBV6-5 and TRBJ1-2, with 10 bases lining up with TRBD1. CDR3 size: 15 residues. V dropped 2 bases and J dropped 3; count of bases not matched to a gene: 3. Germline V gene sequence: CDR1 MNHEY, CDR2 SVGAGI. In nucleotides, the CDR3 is TGTGCCAGCAGTTACCAGACAGGGGGCTACTATGGCTACACCTTC. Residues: CASSYQTGGYYGYTF.